This T cell receptor (beta chain) was identified during a study of blood T cell repertoires in COVID-19 (dated by TCRdb to 2020 to 2021). Context from the whole study: Collaborator samples came from the United States, Italy and Spain and covered acute and convalescent phases of COVID-19. The material from the prospective study consisted of cDNA or gDNA derived from T cells, B-cell-depleted T cells, or PBMCs. The dataset comprised deeply sampled blood TCRbeta repertoires from subjects exposed to, actively infected with, or recovered from COVID-19. The repertoires were released in a freely available public database intended as a resource for research on the immune response to SARS-CoV-2. The samples were drawn from the first 160 participants of the ongoing ImmuneRACE study and from some 1,300 subjects provided by 6 global collaborators. The sample metadata nearly always contained a de-identified subject ID, COVID-19 status, age in years and sex. Where available, HLA class I and class II types were obtained from metadata supplied by the sample provider rather than from assay-based typing. The investigation overall reported the following: Clinical and demographic metadata were provided uncurated, with the amount varying by source and participant.

One collaborating source in Seattle enrolled patients while the patients were actively infected and followed the patients over time throughout the course of disease. Whole blood was collected in K2EDTA tubes by collaborating institutions according to the institutions' own protocols. For TCRbeta analysis, collaborator samples were shipped as frozen whole blood, as isolated PBMCs, or as DNA extracted from either sample type. On this clone itself: No cognate antigen has been identified for it. No per-base quality is available; no much larger clone lies one base away.

The immunoSEQ Assay, a bias-controlled multiplex PCR, was used to amplify TCRbeta CDR3 regions from genomic DNA. Processing in the source paper ran as follows. Within the assay, amplification of reference gene primers was used to estimate how many nucleated cells each sample contained. To quantify the absolute abundance of each unique TCRbeta CDR3 rearrangement, sequence reads were collapsed and filtered. For each sample, productive Simpson clonality was calculated by taking the square root of Simpson's diversity index across productive rearrangements. In TCRdb, the immuneACCESS table is reduced to in-frame sequences with V and J assigned. These tables do not hold every clone; where another copy was compared, an unresolved V gene accounts for under half, and the others remain unexplained. V and J calls and clone size are given by that table; D and trimming were obtained from the DNA. Within this sample are over 150,000 clones, with around 83% of them counted one time only. The ten biggest clones cover around 10% of the sample.

Trimming takes 0 bases off V and 4 bases off J; junction bases not matched to a gene: 10. From the cysteine up to the phenylalanine, the CDR3 has a length of 18 residues. Only the CDR3 DNA is retained, 54 bases long and in frame from the first base. Looking up the germline V gene (reference sequence) yields CDR1 LNHNV and CDR2 YYDKDF. The V gene is TRBV15 and the J gene is TRBJ2-3, with TRBD2 matching 10 junction bases. The sample was peripheral blood. The receptor comes from a woman between 55 and 75 years old with COVID-19, enrolled during active disease. The nucleotide sequence is given as TGTGCCACCAGCAGAGATAGGTCTAGCGGGAGTTTCCCAGATACGCAGTATTTT. Protein translation: CATSRDRSSGSFPDTQYF. The full variable domain, completed from the reference TRBV15 and TRBJ2-3 proteins outside the CDR3, reads DAMVIQNPRYQVTQFGKPVTLSCSQTLNHNVMYWYQQKSSQAPKLLFHYYDKDFNNEADTPDNFQSRRPNTSFCFLDIRSPGLGDTAMYLCATSRDRSSGSFPDTQYFGPGTRLTVL.